The text below deals with one TCR beta chain. No antigen is known for it. Germline lookup yields CDR1 PRHDT and CDR2 FYEKMQ (reference sequence). Trimming removed 5 bases from V and 1 base from J; junction bases left unmatched: 4. The CDR3 has 15 amino acids. TCRdb reprocessed the RT-PCR reads with MiXCR, giving one entry per CDR3 protein. Here the sample spans about 520,000 distinct CDR3 sequences, around 9.9% being singletons. This sample was included in a study of response to subunit inactivated influenza vaccine. General study points: Every seasonal influenza vaccination brings in few new T cells, the authors suggested.

This TCR was sampled from a man aged 45-60 years who received an inactivated influenza vaccine. V gene TRBV13 combines with J gene TRBJ2-7; 11 bases map to TRBD2. The sequences come from PBMCs from blood, collected roughly 47 days after vaccination. The CDR3: CASSTRLAGSYEQYF. The CDR3, as DNA: TGTGCCAGCAGCACCCGACTAGCGGGGTCCTACGAGCAGTACTTC.